One T cell receptor beta chain is described in this entry. What this receptor recognizes is not known. Nothing much larger sits one base from this clone, and base qualities are not available. The record originates from a study of blood T cells in healthy people across ages (dated by TCRdb to between 2014 and 2017). Regarding the complete study: In model experiments, template switching captured roughly one uniquely barcoded TCR beta cDNA molecule for every two T cells. Age-related changes in TCR beta repertoire diversity were measured in the study by deep sequencing normalized with unique cDNA molecular identifiers. The donors were split into four age groups: young (average 16 years), middle-aged (over 35), aged (about 62) and long-lived (approximately 80). To avoid experimental bias, donors of different ages were distributed randomly across sequencing lanes. The study analyzed two additional independent replicas of 1 million unique cDNA reads from the same blood draw for two donors, one aged 18 to 30 and one aged 80 or older.

Systemically healthy Caucasian individuals from Russia, approximately 39 in total and aged roughly 6 to 95 years, were included as donors. Each donor gave about 9.8 milliliters of peripheral blood, drawn into EDTA-treated Vacutainer tubes. Ficoll-Paque density-gradient centrifugation was used to isolate PBMCs, with at least 6.5 million obtained per sample. Trizol reagent was used to extract total RNA from the PBMCs, yielding at least 6 micrograms per sample. For every donor, an aliquot of PBMCs went through flow cytometry to measure the percentages of naive CD45RAhigh/CD27high T cells. The CDR3 holds 15 amino acids from the cysteine to the phenylalanine. Kept here is only the CDR3 DNA, which spans 45 bases and is read in frame from base 1. Looking up the germline V gene yields CDR1 MGHDK and CDR2 SYGVNS. To prepare the library, 5' RACE was applied. Sequencing took place on an Illumina HiSeq 2500. A second 7 to 11 cycle PCR used a sample-barcoded 5' primer and a J-beta primer mix. A template-switch 5' adaptor carrying 12 random nucleotides introduced a unique molecular identifier onto each TCR beta cDNA molecule. Each sample yielded at least 3 million CDR3-containing paired-end reads. The Mint cDNA synthesis kit, primed by a TRBC-specific oligonucleotide, was used to synthesize first-strand cDNA from all RNA. After uracil-DNA glycosylase treatment, a first 18-cycle PCR used universal primers M1SS and BC2_uni_R on all cDNA. In the source study's methods: For normalization, 1 million high-quality reads were randomly selected from each sample, with every read carrying a distinct molecular identifier. Reads with shared molecular identifiers were discarded instead of being binned into consensus sequences. CDR3 identification, clonotype clustering and error correction used MiTCR with a Q25 quality threshold and the strictest error-elimination algorithm. A nonparametric unseen species model with Euler transformation was used to estimate a lower bound on total TCR beta diversity. TCRdb redid the processing of the public reads, applying fastp at Q25 and MiXCR, and retained in-frame beta chains. Rows are combined by CDR3 protein, so each entry shows the most common genes and DNA. The V and J calls follow TCRdb's processing rather than the paper's. In all, the sample holds 1.5 million to 2 million distinct CDR3 sequences, and under 30% of those were seen once. The ten largest clones add up to over 7% of the sample.

Overall study results and their limits: The long-lived group showed more naive CD4+ T cells, fewer expanded clones and increased TCR diversity than the aged group, suggesting age selection. As age increased, observed TCR beta diversity per million T cells dropped in a roughly linear way, and a significant reduction was already evident by age roughly 36. There was a strong correlation between observed TCR beta diversity and the percentage of naive T cells measured by flow cytometry. Donor CMV infection status was unknown, potentially confounding age-related changes in expanded clonotypes. Estimates of total diversity based on one million sequenced T cells were considered lower bounds and underestimates. Since profiling was done on bulk unsorted PBMCs, naive and antigen-experienced compartments could not be conclusively compared.

The material sequenced was blood. Recombination connected TRBV25-1 to TRBJ2-1; the D gene is unclear. The assigned J gene may be wrong: the sequence end matches TRBJ2-7 better. The receptor comes from a young woman in good health. The CDR3 protein is CASSEFESSYNEQYF. The nucleotide sequence is given as TGTGCCAGCAGTGAATTTGAAAGCTCCTACAATGAGCAGTACTTC.